The 26 T cell receptor beta chains presented below share a single source sample, sequenced in a study of spatial heterogeneity in lung cancer. Time point specified: sample taken at primary tumor resection. The sequenced material consisted of unsorted whole RNA from tumor, nontumor lung or frozen PBMC. TCRdb ran MiXCR on the 5' RACE reads and lists one entry per CDR3 protein. The sample includes 55,000 to 75,000 distinct CDR3 sequences, 7% to 10% seen only once; the top ten take around 15%. The sequenced sample was PBMCs, obtained at surgery. These receptors originate from a female donor with early-stage non-small cell lung cancer.

This sequence joins TRBV5-1 and TRBJ1-4; D perhaps matches TRBD1 (5 bases). The V end was cut by 4 bases, the J end by 2 bases, with 15 bases between. The CDR3 loop spans 16 amino acids. Germline V gene lookup returns CDR1 SGHRS and CDR2 YFSETQ. The CDR3 here is CASSPRRGSTNEKLFF. The CDR3 DNA follows: TGCGCCAGCAGCCCGCGGCGGGGGAGTACTAATGAAAAACTGTTTTTT.

This chain uses TRBV12-3 or TRBV12-4 with TRBJ1-5; weak D call: TRBD1 (6 bases). Trimming pared 0 bases from V and 6 bases from J, leaving 15 bases between. This CDR3 has 16 residues. The CDR3 loop reads CASSLAWGAWGQPQHF. The CDR3 DNA follows: TGTGCCAGCAGTTTAGCTTGGGGGGCCTGGGGTCAGCCCCAGCATTTT.

The table lists this clonotype with many counts. The J gene is TRBJ2-6, the V gene TRBV6-5, with D possibly TRBD2 on 6 matching bases. The germline V and J ends were trimmed by 7 bases and 1 base, with 11 bases remaining between them. In germline, CDR1 is MNHEY, CDR2 SVGAGI. This CDR3 is built from 15 residues. CDR3 DNA sequence: TGTGCCAGCAACCCTGGGGGGTCTGGGGCCAACGTCCTGACTTTC. It translates to CASNPGGSGANVLTF.

This clonotype showed up many times. The CDR3 nucleotides read TGTGCCAGCAGCGGAGGGACAGGGGGTTTTGACACTGAAGCTTTCTTT. It specifies CASSGGTGGFDTEAFF. The J gene is TRBJ1-1, the V gene TRBV3-1; 11 bases agree with TRBD1. Trimming cost V 5 bases and J 3 bases; bases outside gene matches: 8. Germline V CDR1 and CDR2: LGHDT, YNNKEL (reference sequence). This CDR3 comprises 16 residues.

The chain links TRBV7-3 to TRBJ2-5, with D perhaps being TRBD1 or TRBD2 (5 bases each). Per germline, CDR1 SGHTA and CDR2 FQGTGA. V gave up 5 bases and J gave up 5 bases, with 15 bases separating them. CDR3 length equals 14 residues. CDR3 bases: TGTGCCAGCAGCCCCCGAGTGGGGGTTGAGACCCAGTACTTC. Translated: CASSPRVGVETQYF.

At least ten counts were recorded for this clonotype. The chain links TRBV27 to TRBJ2-7, with D maybe TRBD1 (6 bases). Germline-derived CDR1 and CDR2 are MNHEY and SMNVEV (reference sequence). V gave up 4 bases and J gave up 7 bases, with 14 bases separating them. This CDR3 region has 13 residues. CDR3: CASSSLGQGEQYF. CDR3 coding DNA: TGTGCCAGCAGTTCCCTGGGTCAGGGGGAGCAGTACTTC.

This clonotype was seen repeatedly, ten times or more. The chain combines TRBV7-6 with TRBJ2-1, with 9 bases matching TRBD1. Per the germline V gene, CDR1 is SGHVS and CDR2 is FNYEAQ. This CDR3 contains 15 residues. Unmatched junction bases numbered 8, after V lost 2 bases and J lost 9 bases. The CDR3 bases are TGTGCCAGCAGCTTACAACAGGGGGCTAGGGGTGAGCAGTTCTTC. It translates to CASSLQQGARGEQFF.

Details on this clonotype: This may stem from a read error, because a much larger clone lies one nucleotide away. The genes are TRBV9 and TRBJ2-1; D not resolved. The CDR3 totals 12 residues. From germline, CDR1 is SGDLS and CDR2 YYNGEE. CDR3 sequence reads: CASSENTNVQFF. The CDR3 DNA reads as TGTGCCAGCAGTGAAAATACGAATGTGCAGTTCTTC.

This clonotype was detected a few times. V is TRBV19 and J is TRBJ1-4; D remains unclear. The CDR3 runs to 14 residues. The germline V gene has CDR1 LNHDA and CDR2 SQIVND (reference sequence). V was clipped by 4 bases and J by 4 bases, with 10 bases between them. CDR3 sequence reads: CASSRTEYNEKLFF. The DNA for the CDR3 is TGTGCCAGTAGTAGGACGGAGTATAATGAAAAACTGTTTTTT.

This clonotype was seen repeatedly, ten times or more. The V call is TRBV11-3, the J call TRBJ2-5; 13 nucleotides match TRBD2. This CDR3 spans 16 amino acids. Losses at the gene ends were 5 bases for V and 4 bases for J; bases not matched to a gene: 7. From germline, CDR1 is SGHNT and CDR2 YENEEA. The CDR3 bases are TGTGCCAGCAGCGTAGGCGGACTAGCGGGAGTAGAGACCCAGTACTTC. This sequence encodes CASSVGGLAGVETQYF. Variable domain in full (rest from reference TRBV11-3 and TRBJ2-5): EAGVVQSPRYKIIEKKQPVAFWCNPISGHNTLYWYLQNLGQGPELLIRYENEEAVDDSQLPKDRFSAERLKGVDSTLKIQPAELGDSAVYLCASSVGGLAGVETQYFGPGTRLLVL.

In this sample, this clonotype turned up a few times. The rearrangement uses TRBV25-1 and TRBJ1-5; possible D gene TRBD1, 6 bases. Germline CDR1 MGHDK, CDR2 SYGVNS. CDR3 length: 12 amino acids. Trimming took 6 bases from V and 7 from J, leaving 10 bases between them. The CDR3 bases are TGTGCCAGCAGCAGGGGCCAGCAGCCCCAGCATTTT. This encodes CASSRGQQPQHF.

Only a few counts were recorded for this clonotype. This chain joins TRBV7-2 and TRBJ2-2, with 7 bases aligning to TRBD1. This CDR3 has 17 amino acids. V was pared by 5 bases and J by 0 bases, with 9 bases of the junction left unmatched. The germline V gene has CDR1 SGHTA and CDR2 FQGNSA. The CDR3 bases are TGTGCCAGCAGCCCAGGGGGATGGCAGCCGAACACCGGGGAGCTGTTTTTT. Encoded protein: CASSPGGWQPNTGELFF.

This clonotype was observed many times. CDR3 sequence: CASSTTGDYEQYF. The CDR3 bases are TGTGCCAGCAGCACAACAGGGGATTACGAGCAGTACTTC. This chain connects TRBV5-4 to TRBJ2-7, with 7 bases aligning to TRBD1. CDR1 is SGHNT, CDR2 YYREEE, per germline (reference sequence). The trim removed 4 bases at V and 4 bases at J, leaving 5 bases unmatched. This CDR3 is 13 amino acids long. Full variable domain (remainder filled in from reference TRBV5-4 and TRBJ2-7): ETGVTQSPTHLIKTRGQQVTLRCSSQSGHNTVSWYQQALGQGPQFIFQYYREEENGRGNFPPRFSGLQFPNYSSELNVNALELDDSALYLCASSTTGDYEQYFGPGTRLTVT.

The rearrangement uses TRBV10-2 and TRBJ2-1; D not certain. Between the trimmed V and J ends, which lost 8 bases and 7 bases, there was a span of 12 bases. This CDR3 contains 12 residues. Germline loops: CDR1 WSHSY, CDR2 SAAADI. Here the CDR3 DNA reads TGCGCCAGCGGGGTGTCGAAGAATGAGCAGTTCTTC. This sequence encodes CASGVSKNEQFF.

The V and J genes are TRBV28 and TRBJ1-2; possibly TRBD1 for D (5 bases). CDR1 is MDHEN and CDR2 is SYDVKM in the germline V gene. The CDR3 covers 15 residues. V dropped 2 bases and J dropped 3 bases, with 13 bases sitting between them. CDR3 nucleotides: TGTGCCAGCAGTTTAGGCCGCCGGGGCGACTATGGCTACACCTTC. The encoded protein is CASSLGRRGDYGYTF.

This clonotype turned up a few times. The J gene is TRBJ2-3, the V gene TRBV20-1; D gene uncertain. The germline CDR1 and CDR2 sequences are DFQATT and SNEGSKA (reference sequence). Trimming removed 2 bases from V and 5 bases from J, with 8 bases in between. This CDR3 comprises 12 residues. The CDR3 sequence: CSARSSGDTQYF. The CDR3 coding sequence is TGCAGTGCTAGAAGTTCGGGAGATACGCAGTATTTT.

This sequence joins TRBV28 and TRBJ2-5; D is perhaps TRBD1 (7 bases). Germline assignment: CDR1 MDHEN and CDR2 SYDVKM. This CDR3 is 18 amino acids long. V shed 3 bases and J shed 5 bases, with 25 bases lying between them. The CDR3: CASSFEPRLDRAGETQYF. CDR3 nucleotide sequence: TGTGCCAGCAGTTTCGAACCCCGGCTCGACAGGGCGGGGGAGACCCAGTACTTC.

V usage is TRBV12-3 or TRBV12-4 and J usage is TRBJ1-3; 7 nucleotides match TRBD1. V trimming: 4 bases; J trimming: 2 bases; junction bases outside the gene matches: 5. This CDR3 is 15 amino acids long. The CDR3: CASSWTTGAGNTIYF. In DNA, the CDR3 is TGTGCCAGCAGTTGGACCACAGGGGCTGGAAACACCATATATTTT.

This clonotype was seen many times. The rearrangement joins TRBV7-8 to TRBJ2-1; 8 nucleotides agree with TRBD2. V lost 4 bases to trimming and J lost 2 bases; unmatched junction nucleotides: 10. The CDR3 is made up of 17 amino acids. CDR1 and CDR2 (germline): SGHVS, FQNEAQ. CDR3 region: CASSYLLAGPTYNEQFF. Here the CDR3 DNA reads TGTGCCAGCAGCTACCTCTTAGCGGGACCGACCTACAATGAGCAGTTCTTC.

At least ten counts were recorded for this clonotype. The chain has TRBV3-1 and TRBJ1-3, with TRBD1 matching over 9 bases. The CDR3 extends over 18 amino acids. The germline gives CDR1 LGHDT, CDR2 YNNKEL (reference sequence). V shed 3 bases, J shed 4 bases, and the junction held 13 bases outside the gene matches. CDR3 sequence reads: CASSQLHTDRGRGNTIYF. Here the CDR3 DNA reads TGTGCCAGCAGCCAGCTCCATACCGACAGGGGGAGAGGAAACACCATATATTTT. Full variable domain (outside the CDR3, taken from reference TRBV3-1 and TRBJ1-3): DTAVSQTPKYLVTQMGNDKSIKCEQNLGHDTMYWYKQDSKKFLKIMFSYNNKELIINETVPNRFSPKSPDKAHLNLHINSLELGDSAVYFCASSQLHTDRGRGNTIYFGEGSWLTVV.

The V gene is TRBV7-2, the J gene TRBJ1-6; possibly TRBD1 for D (5 bases). This CDR3 has 16 residues. Looked up from germline, CDR1 is SGHTA and CDR2 is FQGNSA. Trimming removed 0 bases from V and 6 bases from J, with 12 bases in between. The CDR3 nucleotides read TGTGCCAGCAGCTTAGCGATACAGGCTTTTAATTCACCCCTCCACTTT. Protein product: CASSLAIQAFNSPLHF.

This clonotype was counted at least ten times. The chain recombines TRBV29-1 with TRBJ2-2; D possibly corresponds to TRBD1 (5 bases). Germline loops: CDR1 SQVTM, CDR2 ANQGSEA. Trimming cost V 6 bases and J 2 bases, with 13 bases left between them. The CDR3 totals 14 residues. CDR3 coding DNA: TGCAGCGTCCTTACAGGAGACAACACCGGGGAGCTGTTTTTT. It translates to CSVLTGDNTGELFF.

This clonotype was counted only a few times. V usage is TRBV5-1 and J usage is TRBJ2-7, with 7 bases aligning to TRBD1. CDR1 is SGHRS, CDR2 YFSETQ, per germline. With 3 bases clipped from V and 5 bases from J, the junction kept 8 bases outside the gene matches. The CDR3 length is 14 residues. The DNA of the CDR3 is TGCGCCAGCAGCTCCCAGACAGGGACCAACGAGCAGTACTTC. It yields the protein CASSSQTGTNEQYF.

There are a few counts of this clonotype. The chain has TRBV18 and TRBJ2-7; D may be TRBD2 (5 bases). Trimming took 6 bases from V and 4 from J, leaving 13 bases between them. Germline V gene sequence: CDR1 KGHSH, CDR2 LQKENI. This CDR3 contains 13 residues. CDR3 DNA sequence: TGTGCCAGCTCCCACATGGAGGCGTACGAGCAGTACGTC. This encodes CASSHMEAYEQYV.

This rearrangement joins TRBV6-1 to TRBJ2-6; 7 bases align to TRBD1. The CDR3 consists of 15 residues. V was clipped by 6 bases and J by 0 bases; unmatched bases: 2. Germline CDR1 MNHNS, CDR2 SASEGT. The CDR3 sequence: CASRGGHSGANVLTF. The DNA of the CDR3 is TGTGCCAGCAGAGGGGGCCACTCTGGGGCCAACGTCCTGACTTTC.

This clonotype was detected ten times or more. This sequence joins TRBV28 and TRBJ1-2; D gene ambiguous. This CDR3 is 13 amino acids long. The V end lost 7 bases, the J end lost 4 bases, and 13 bases lay between the germline ends. The germline gives CDR1 MDHEN, CDR2 SYDVKM. The CDR3 sequence: CASTRGKFYGYTF. DNA for the CDR3: TGTGCCAGCACCCGGGGTAAATTCTATGGCTACACCTTC.